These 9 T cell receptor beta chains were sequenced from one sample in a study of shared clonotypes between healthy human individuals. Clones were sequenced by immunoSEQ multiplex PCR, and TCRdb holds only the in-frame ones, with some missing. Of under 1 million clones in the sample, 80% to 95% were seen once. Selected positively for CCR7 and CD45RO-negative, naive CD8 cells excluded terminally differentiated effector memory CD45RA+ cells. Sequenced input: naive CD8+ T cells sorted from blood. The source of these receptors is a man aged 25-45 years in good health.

The CDR3, as DNA: TGCGCCAGCAGCCAAAGTCAGCCTATCGTGGCGTACGAGCAGTACTTC. Translation: CASSQSQPIVAYEQYF. The rearrangement uses TRBV4-1 and TRBJ2-7; D gene uncertain. In germline, CDR1 is MGHRA, CDR2 YSYEKL. V was clipped by 2 bases and J by 4 bases, with 18 bases between them. The CDR3 contains 16 residues.

Here the CDR3 reads CASSLVGRSYEQYF. DNA for the CDR3: TGTGCCAGCAGTTTGGTTGGCCGATCCTACGAGCAGTACTTC. The rearrangement joins TRBV27 to TRBJ2-7; no clear D. The CDR3 contains 14 residues. CDR1 is MNHEY, CDR2 SMNVEV, per germline (reference sequence). Trimming cost V 3 bases and J 1 base, with 10 bases left between them.

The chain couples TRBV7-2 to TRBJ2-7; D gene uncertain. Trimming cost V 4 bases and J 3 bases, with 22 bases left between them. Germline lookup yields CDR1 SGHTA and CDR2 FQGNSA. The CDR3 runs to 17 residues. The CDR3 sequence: CASSSRSNTFPNYEQYF. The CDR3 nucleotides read TGTGCCAGCAGCTCCCGGTCGAACACCTTTCCTAACTACGAGCAGTACTTC.

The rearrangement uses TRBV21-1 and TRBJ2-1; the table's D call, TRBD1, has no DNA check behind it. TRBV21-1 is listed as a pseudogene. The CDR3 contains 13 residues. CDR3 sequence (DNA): TGTGCCAGCAGCAAAGTAAGGGGTCATGAGCAGTTCTTC. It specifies CASSKVRGHEQFF.

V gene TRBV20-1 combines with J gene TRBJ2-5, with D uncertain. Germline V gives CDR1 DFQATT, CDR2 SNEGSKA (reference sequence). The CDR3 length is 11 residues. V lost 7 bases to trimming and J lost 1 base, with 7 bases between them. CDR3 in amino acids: CSGWVQETQYF. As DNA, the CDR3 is TGCAGTGGCTGGGTCCAAGAGACCCAGTACTTC.

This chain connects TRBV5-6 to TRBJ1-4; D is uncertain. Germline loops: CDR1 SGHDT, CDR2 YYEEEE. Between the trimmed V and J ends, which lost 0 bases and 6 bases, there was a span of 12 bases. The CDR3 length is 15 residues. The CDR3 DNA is TGTGCCAGCAGCTTGGTTCAGGCAGTCGATGAAAAACTGTTTTTT. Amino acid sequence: CASSLVQAVDEKLFF.

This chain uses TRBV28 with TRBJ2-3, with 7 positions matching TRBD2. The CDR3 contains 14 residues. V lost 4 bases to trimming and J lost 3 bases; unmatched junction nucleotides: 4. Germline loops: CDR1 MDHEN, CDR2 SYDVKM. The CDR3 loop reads CASSSGTTTDTQYF. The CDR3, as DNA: TGTGCCAGCAGTTCCGGGACTACAACAGATACGCAGTATTTT.

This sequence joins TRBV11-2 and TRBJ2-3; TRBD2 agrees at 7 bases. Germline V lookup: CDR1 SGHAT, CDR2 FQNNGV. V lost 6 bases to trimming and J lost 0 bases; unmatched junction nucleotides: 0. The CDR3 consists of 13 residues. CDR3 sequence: CASRGGSTDTQYF. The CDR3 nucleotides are TGTGCCAGCAGGGGGGGGAGCACAGATACGCAGTATTTT.

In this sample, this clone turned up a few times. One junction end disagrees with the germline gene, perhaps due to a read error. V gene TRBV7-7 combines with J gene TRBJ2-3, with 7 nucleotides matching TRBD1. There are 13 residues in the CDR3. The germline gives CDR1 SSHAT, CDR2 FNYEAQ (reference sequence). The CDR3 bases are TGTGCTAGCAGCTTAGGGGGCCAGGGTGAGCAGTATTTT. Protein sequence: CASSLGGQGEQYF.